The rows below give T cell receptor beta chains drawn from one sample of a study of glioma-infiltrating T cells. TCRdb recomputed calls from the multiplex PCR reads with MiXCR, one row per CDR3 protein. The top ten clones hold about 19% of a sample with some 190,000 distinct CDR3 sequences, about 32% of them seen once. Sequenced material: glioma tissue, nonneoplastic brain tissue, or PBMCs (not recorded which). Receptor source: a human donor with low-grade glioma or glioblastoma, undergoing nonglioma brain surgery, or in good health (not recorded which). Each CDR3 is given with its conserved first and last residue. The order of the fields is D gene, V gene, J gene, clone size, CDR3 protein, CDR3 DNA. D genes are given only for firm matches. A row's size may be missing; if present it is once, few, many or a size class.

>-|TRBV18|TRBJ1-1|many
CASSLNREAFF
TGTGCCAGCTCACTTAACCGTGAAGCTTTCTTT
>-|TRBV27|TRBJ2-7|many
CASSLGIRLEQYF
TGTGCCAGCAGTTTAGGGATTCGGCTCGAGCAGTACTTC
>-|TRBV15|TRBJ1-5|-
CATSRDPGRGQPQHF
TGTGCCACCAGCAGAGATCCCGGGAGGGGTCAGCCCCAGCATTTT
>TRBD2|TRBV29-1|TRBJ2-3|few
CSVEGTSDTDTQYF
TGCAGCGTTGAGGGCACTAGCGACACAGATACGCAGTATTTT
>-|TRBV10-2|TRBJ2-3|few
CASSDPPLFGTSTDTQYF
TGCGCCAGCAGTGACCCCCCGCTGTTTGGTACTAGCACAGATACGCAGTATTTT
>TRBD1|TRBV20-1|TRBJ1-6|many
CSALRDSDSPLHF
TGCAGTGCCCTCCGGGACAGCGATTCACCCCTCCACTTT
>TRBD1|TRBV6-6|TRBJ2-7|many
CASSYTTGAEQYF
TGTGCCAGCAGTTACACCACAGGGGCCGAGCAGTACTTC
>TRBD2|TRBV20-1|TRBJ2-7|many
CSARLAGSYEQYF
TGCAGTGCTAGACTAGCGGGATCCTACGAGCAGTACTTC
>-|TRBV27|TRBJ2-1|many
CASRSRAGMEFF
TGTGCCAGCAGATCCAGGGCGGGTATGGAGTTCTTC
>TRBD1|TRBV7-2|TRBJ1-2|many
CASSLGRGPGGYTF
TGTGCCAGCAGCCTAGGGAGGGGGCCAGGCGGCTACACCTTC
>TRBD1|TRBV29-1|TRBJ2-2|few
CSVTRQGNTGELFF
TGCAGCGTTACGAGACAGGGGAACACCGGGGAGCTGTTTTTT
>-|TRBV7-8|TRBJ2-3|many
CASSIDNGDTQYF
TGTGCCAGCAGTATAGACAACGGAGATACGCAGTATTTT
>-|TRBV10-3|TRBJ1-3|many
CAISEFGGSGNTIYF
TGTGCCATCAGTGAGTTCGGGGGCTCTGGAAACACCATATATTTT
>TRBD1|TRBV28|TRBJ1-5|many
CASKKFTGGLQPQHF
TGTGCCTCCAAAAAGTTTACAGGGGGGCTTCAGCCCCAGCATTTT
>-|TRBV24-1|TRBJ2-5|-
CATSDKEGETQYF
TGTGCCACCAGTGACAAGGAGGGAGAGACCCAGTACTTC
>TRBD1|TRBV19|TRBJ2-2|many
CASRETGGTGELFF
TGTGCCAGTCGCGAGACAGGGGGCACCGGGGAGCTGTTTTTT
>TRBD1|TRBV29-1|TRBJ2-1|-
CSHKTGALQFF
TGCAGCCATAAGACAGGGGCCCTCCAGTTCTTC
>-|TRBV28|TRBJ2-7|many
CASLTGYEQYF
TGTGCCAGTCTAACAGGGTACGAGCAGTACTTC
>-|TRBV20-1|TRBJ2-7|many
CSAGGSAYEQYF
TGCAGTGCTGGAGGGAGTGCCTACGAGCAGTACTTC
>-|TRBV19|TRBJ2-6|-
CASTIRVNGANVLTF
TGTGCCAGTACAATCAGGGTGAATGGGGCCAACGTCCTGACTTTC
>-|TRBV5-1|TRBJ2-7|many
CASSLTPDSYEQYF
TGCGCCAGCAGCTTGACCCCGGACAGCTACGAGCAGTACTTC
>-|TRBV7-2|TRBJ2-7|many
CASSPPGGLSYEQYF
TGTGCCAGCAGCCCCCCCGGCGGACTCTCCTACGAGCAGTACTTC
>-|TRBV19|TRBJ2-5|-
CASSISGLEAQYF
TGTGCCAGTAGTATTTCAGGGCTGGAGGCCCAGTACTTC